This entry features one T cell receptor (beta chain) sequence. This receptor's antigen is unknown. The input lacks base qualities; no much larger clone sits a single base away. This sample stems from a study of T cell responses to AZD1222 COVID-19 vaccine (dated by TCRdb to about 2021). With regard to the full study: A total of more than 230 trial participants underwent TCR sequencing, of whom 200 to 220 had received two doses of AZD1222 and approximately 25 had received two doses of the MenACWY control vaccine. Enrollment into the trials was organized by age into subgroups of 18-55, 56-69 and 70-plus years, and those subgroups contained about 150, 27 and 61 TCR-sequenced participants, respectively.

V lost 4 bases and J lost 4 bases; the stretch between them is 15 bases long. Spanning cysteine to phenylalanine, the CDR3 consists of 15 amino acids. Left in the record is the CDR3 DNA by itself, 45 bases read in frame from the first base. CDR1 is given as SGDLS and CDR2 as YYNGEE, both from the germline V gene. The time point label, as the study defines it: about 28 days (+/-7) after the second vaccine dose. AZD1222 recipients with second doses at about 4 weeks or about 12 weeks were pooled, because spike-specific TCR depth and breadth did not differ between schedules. Vaccinee samples came from UK trials COV001 and COV002, including a single-blind randomized controlled phase 2/3 trial of AZD1222 (ChAdOx1 nCoV-19) in healthy adults. For TCRbeta chain sequencing, PBMC samples were collected from trial participants at day 0 and at day 28 after the second dose. What the authors observed across the whole study: In the small 56-69-year group, the increase in depth fell short of significance, most likely because of low power. Conclusions about previously exposed vaccinees were limited because only a handful of AZD1222 recipients were SARS-CoV-2 seropositive at baseline. The whole spike protein was spanned by vaccine-associated CD4 TCRs, and dominant responses were seen in regions 160-218 and 743-854. Participants were mostly white British and included more females than males, and it was suggested by the authors that clonal diversity may have been underestimated. After two AZD1222 doses, spike-specific TCR breadth and depth were significantly higher than at day 0 and than in MenACWY recipients. Because no samples from the day 14 peak response were available, repertoires could be characterized only after the peak T cell response. Reportedly, almost half of the unique spike-specific TCRs recognized epitopes lying outside the regions that are mutated in the B.1.351 and B.1.1.7 variants.

The CDR3 regions of human TCRbeta chains were analyzed by immunosequencing. In the authors' own workflow: TCRs in the repertoires were matched against a reference library of SARS-CoV-2-specific TCRs that had been generated with the MIRA antigen-specificity platform. Breadth was defined as the fraction of unique TCRs that were SARS-CoV-2-associated, and depth was defined as the fraction of total T cells that were SARS-CoV-2-associated. Using the MIRA data, each spike-specific TCR was mapped to the spike region that the TCR reacts to and placed in a CD4 or CD8 class. Log10-transformed breadth and depth values were compared by one-way ANOVA with Sidak's multiple comparisons tests. The immuneACCESS repertoire file appears here via TCRdb, limited to in-frame rearrangements. These files lack a portion of the clones; in checked studies, under half of the deficit traces to unresolved V genes, and the cause of the others is not known. That table gives V, J and clone size, and the DNA gave D and trimming. This sample lists 110,000 or so clones; roughly 84% were detected once. Together, the top ten hold 15% to 20% of the sample.

The material was peripheral blood, obtained 28 days after the second AZD1222 dose. In this chain, TRBV9 is recombined with TRBJ1-3; a tentative D match to TRBD1 spans 5 bases. This TCR was sampled from an adult who received the AZD1222 COVID-19 vaccine. Here is the DNA: TGTGCCAGCAGCACATTGGGACCGCGCGGAAACACCATATATTTT. Its product reads: CASSTLGPRGNTIYF.